What follows are 26 T cell receptor beta chains derived from one specimen sequenced in a study of blood T cells in healthy people across ages. Combining a sample-barcoded 5' primer with a J-beta primer mix, a second PCR ran for 7 to 11 cycles. One entry per CDR3 protein results from TCRdb running MiXCR on the 5' RACE reads. The table shows 900,000 to 950,000 distinct CDR3 sequences, with about 27% occurring only once. The same specimen was also included in a second study, on T cells of mothers and their children.

Specimen: blood. These receptors were collected from a woman in her thirties or forties in good health.

This chain uses TRBV14 with TRBJ1-6; 10 bases line up with TRBD1. The CDR3 has 15 amino acids. Unmatched junction bases numbered 6, after V lost 4 bases and J lost 9 bases. The germline V gene has CDR1 SGHDN and CDR2 FVKESK. The CDR3 DNA follows: TGTGCCAGCAGCCCCCGACAGGGGGCTTCTTCACCCCTCCACTTT. Amino acids: CASSPRQGASSPLHF.

As regards this clonotype: A much larger clone is a single base away; this may be a read error. This sequence joins TRBV4-3 and TRBJ1-2; the match to TRBD1 covers 8 bases. CDR3 size: 15 residues. CDR1 LGHNA and CDR2 YSLEER come from the germline V gene. The CDR3 DNA reads as TGCGCCAGCAGCCACCGGGACAGGACCTTCTATGGCTGCACCTTC. Protein: CASSHRDRTFYGCTF.

There are many counts of this clonotype. The CDR3 spells CASSNLKGFYEQYF. The CDR3 DNA reads TGTGCCAGCAGCAACCTGAAAGGATTCTACGAGCAGTACTTC. The genes are TRBV21-1 and TRBJ2-7. TRBV21-1 is a pseudogene. CDR3 size: 14 residues.

About this clonotype: A much more abundant neighbour one base away suggests this may be a read error. The chain combines TRBV12-3 or TRBV12-4 with TRBJ2-1; perhaps TRBD2 as D (6 bases). Judging by the DNA end, TRBJ2-7 fits better; the J call may be wrong. There are 16 residues in the CDR3. CDR3 in DNA: TGTGCCAGCAGTTCCGGACTGGCGGGGTCCTACAATGAGCAGTACTTC. Its protein is CASSSGLAGSYNEQYF.

This chain connects TRBV28 to TRBJ2-2; 9 bases line up with TRBD2. CDR3 length: 15 amino acids. Germline assignment: CDR1 MDHEN and CDR2 SYDVKM. V was pared by 5 bases and J by 1 base, with 2 bases of the junction left unmatched. CDR3 residues: CASSRLAENTGELFF. The CDR3 DNA follows: TGTGCCAGCAGTCGACTAGCGGAGAACACCGGGGAGCTGTTTTTT. The complete variable domain, with remaining parts taken from reference TRBV28 and TRBJ2-2, reads DVKVTQSSRYLVKRTGEKVFLECVQDMDHENMFWYRQDPGLGLRLIYFSYDVKMKEKGDIPEGYSVSREKKERFSLILESASTNQTSMYLCASSRLAENTGELFFGEGSRLTVL.

This clonotype has only a few counts. The genes are TRBV28 and TRBJ2-1; 7 bases agree with TRBD1. The CDR3 sequence is 13 residues long. V gave up 6 bases and J gave up 12 bases; unmatched junction bases: 11. Germline V gene data show CDR1 as MDHEN and CDR2 as SYDVKM. The CDR3 DNA follows: TGTGCCAGCAGCCCAGGCCCCGACAGGGCGCAGTTCTTC. Its translation is CASSPGPDRAQFF.

The chain joins TRBV20-1 to TRBJ2-5; D possibly matches TRBD1 or TRBD2 (5 bases each). In germline, CDR1 is DFQATT, CDR2 SNEGSKA (reference sequence). The CDR3 sequence is 15 residues long. With 2 bases removed from V and 1 base from J, the gap between germline ends came to 14 bases. For the CDR3, the DNA is TGCAGTGCTAGAACCGGGGCGCCTCTCCAAGAGACCCAGTACTTC. This codes for CSARTGAPLQETQYF.

The genes are TRBV12-3 or TRBV12-4 and TRBJ1-3; D not resolved. The germline V and J ends were trimmed by 0 bases and 7 bases, with 10 bases remaining between them. The CDR3 is 14 residues long. The CDR3 bases are TGTGCCAGCAGTTTAGCAGGTACCTGGAACACCATATATTTT. Protein sequence: CASSLAGTWNTIYF.

The V gene is TRBV9, the J gene TRBJ2-4; D is uncertain. CDR3 length: 13 amino acids. Trimming shortened V by 0 bases and J by 7 bases, and 8 bases separated the two germline ends. CDR1 SGDLS and CDR2 YYNGEE come from the germline V gene. Here the CDR3 DNA reads TGTGCCAGCAGCGTAGATGACGGGAACATTCAGTACTTC. Its protein product is CASSVDDGNIQYF. Combining the CDR3 with reference TRBV9 and TRBJ2-4 gives the whole variable domain DSGVTQTPKHLITATGQRVTLRCSPRSGDLSVYWYQQSLDQGLQFLIQYYNGEERAKGNILERFSAQQFPDLHSELNLSSLELGDSALYFCASSVDDGNIQYFGAGTRLSVL.

In regard to this clonotype: A single base separates this from a much larger clone, so it may be a read error. This chain connects TRBV11-1 to TRBJ2-1, with D unclear. Germline lookup yields CDR1 SGHAT and CDR2 FQDESV (reference sequence). The CDR3 extends over 14 amino acids. Trimming stripped 4 bases from V and 5 bases from J, with 12 bases between. CDR3 in DNA: TGTGCCAGCAGCTCAATGGGCAGCCACAATGAGCAGTTCTTC. This gives the protein CASSSMGSHNEQFF.

In its sample, this clonotype was seen many times. The rearrangement links TRBV7-8 to TRBJ2-6; D gene uncertain. V gave up 5 bases and J gave up 0 bases, with 8 bases separating them. Germline V gives CDR1 SGHVS, CDR2 FQNEAQ. This CDR3 has 15 residues. CDR3 in amino acids: CASSPATSGANVLTF. The CDR3, as DNA: TGTGCCAGCAGCCCAGCTACCTCTGGGGCCAACGTCCTGACTTTC.

V and J are TRBV27 and TRBJ2-7; 7 bases map to TRBD2. Germline values: CDR1 MNHEY, CDR2 SMNVEV (reference sequence). V shed 0 bases and J 0 bases; nucleotides not matched to a gene: 23. The CDR3 is 22 residues long. The DNA for the CDR3 is TGTGCCAGCAGTTTATCGAGAGGTGCTTTGGGTCGCGGGGAGGGGTTCTCCTACGAGCAGTACTTC. It yields the protein CASSLSRGALGRGEGFSYEQYF.

This clonotype was recorded at least ten times. This rearrangement joins TRBV6-4 to TRBJ2-6; D is ambiguous. The CDR3 has 15 amino acids. The germline V and J ends were trimmed by 2 bases and 0 bases, with 5 bases remaining between them. CDR1 and CDR2 (germline): MRHNA, SNTAGT. The CDR3 coding sequence is TGTGCCAGCAGTGACAAAAACTCTGGGGCCAACGTCCTGACTTTC. Translated: CASSDKNSGANVLTF.

The chain combines TRBV5-1 with TRBJ2-3; TRBD2 matches 12 bases. Germline V gene data show CDR1 as SGHRS and CDR2 as YFSETQ. CDR3 length: 16 amino acids. After removal of 2 bases from V and 5 bases from J, the junction contained 6 bases not matched to a gene. The CDR3 loop is CASSLAVGLAGDTQYF. The CDR3 region has the DNA TGCGCCAGCAGCTTAGCAGTGGGACTAGCGGGAGATACGCAGTATTTT.

A remark on this clonotype: A read error is possible here, since a much larger clone lies one base away. The chain couples TRBV12-3 or TRBV12-4 to TRBJ2-5; TRBD2 might be the D (7 bases). Between the trimmed V and J ends, which lost 3 bases and 9 bases, there was a span of 17 bases. CDR3 length: 14 residues. CDR3 residues: CASSFSGAGEAQYF. The CDR3 DNA sequence: TGTGCCAGCAGTTTTTCGGGGGCGGGGGAGGCCCAGTACTTC.

This clonotype was detected only a few times. The CDR3 reads CASSLTGLGGSPLHF. As DNA, the CDR3 is TGTGCCAGCAGCTTAACCGGGTTAGGGGGTTCACCCCTCCACTTT. This sequence joins TRBV7-3 and TRBJ1-6; D is perhaps TRBD1 (6 bases). CDR1 SGHTA and CDR2 FQGTGA come from the germline V gene. Trimming removed 0 bases from V and 9 bases from J, with 12 bases in between. The length of the CDR3 is 15 residues. Supplemented by reference TRBV7-3 and TRBJ1-6, the full variable domain reads GAGVSQTPSNKVTEKGKYVELRCDPISGHTALYWYRQSLGQGPEFLIYFQGTGAADDSGLPNDRFFAVRPEGSVSTLKIQRTERGDSAVYLCASSLTGLGGSPLHFGNGTRLTVT.

The rearrangement uses TRBV12-3 or TRBV12-4 and TRBJ1-2; no definite D call. V was cut by 0 bases and J by 8 bases, with 4 bases left in between. The CDR3 covers 11 residues. This CDR3 is CASSLARGYTF. The CDR3, as DNA: TGTGCCAGCAGTTTAGCGCGCGGCTACACCTTC.

There are many counts of this clonotype. The rearrangement uses TRBV6-5 and TRBJ2-7, with a possible D match to TRBD1 (6 bases). CDR1 and CDR2 (germline): MNHEY, SVGAGI. The CDR3 is 15 amino acids. The V end lost 0 bases, the J end lost 3 bases, and 12 bases lay between the germline ends. The CDR3 is CASSYSSGHFYEQYF. DNA for the CDR3: TGTGCCAGCAGTTACTCCTCGGGACACTTCTACGAGCAGTACTTC.

A few counts support this clonotype. The J gene is TRBJ2-3, the V gene TRBV7-2; D ambiguous. Trimming took off 8 bases at V and 2 bases at J, with 11 bases between the two ends. This CDR3 has 13 residues. The germline CDR1 and CDR2 sequences are SGHTA and FQGNSA. The CDR3 protein is CASGPLSTDTQYF. The DNA for the CDR3 is TGTGCCAGCGGCCCCCTCTCCACAGATACGCAGTATTTT.

This chain connects TRBV5-1 to TRBJ2-3; the match to TRBD2 covers 13 bases. This CDR3 has 17 amino acids. Trimming cost V 0 bases and J 2 bases; bases outside gene matches: 3. From germline, CDR1 is SGHRS and CDR2 YFSETQ. CDR3 loop: CASSLGGTSGVTDTQYF. Written as DNA, the CDR3 is TGCGCCAGCAGCTTGGGAGGGACTAGCGGGGTCACAGATACGCAGTATTTT.

This clonotype was detected many times. The chain couples TRBV7-2 to TRBJ2-5; 8 bases map to TRBD2. Germline V gives CDR1 SGHTA, CDR2 FQGNSA. CDR3 length: 14 amino acids. The V segment lost 5 bases and the J segment 1 base; nucleotides outside the gene matches: 3. CDR3: CASSRGTSQETQYF. DNA of the CDR3: TGTGCCAGCAGCCGAGGGACTAGCCAAGAGACCCAGTACTTC. Combining the CDR3 with reference TRBV7-2 and TRBJ2-5 gives the whole variable domain GAGVSQSPSNKVTEKGKDVELRCDPISGHTALYWYRQSLGQGLEFLIYFQGNSAPDKSGLPSDRFSAERTGGSVSTLTIQRTQQEDSAVYLCASSRGTSQETQYFGPGTRLLVL.

This clonotype showed up just a few times. This chain joins TRBV7-2 and TRBJ2-2; 9 bases agree with TRBD2. CDR1 is SGHTA and CDR2 is FQGNSA in the germline V gene. This CDR3 spans 17 amino acids. Unmatched junction bases numbered 3, after V lost 0 bases and J lost 1 base. This CDR3 reads CASSLARGGLNTGELFF. CDR3 coding DNA: TGTGCCAGCAGCTTAGCGCGGGGGGGCCTGAACACCGGGGAGCTGTTTTTT.

This rearrangement joins TRBV18 to TRBJ1-1, with TRBD1 matching over 9 bases. This CDR3 spans 15 amino acids. In germline, CDR1 is KGHSH, CDR2 LQKENI. Trimming removed 0 bases from V and 5 bases from J; junction bases left unmatched: 4. The CDR3 loop reads CASSPPNRGRTEAFF. In DNA, the CDR3 is TGTGCCAGCTCACCACCCAACAGGGGGCGGACTGAAGCTTTCTTT.

This clonotype has just a few counts. This chain uses TRBV7-2 with TRBJ1-6, with a weak D call TRBD1 (5 bases). Germline-derived CDR1 and CDR2 are SGHTA and FQGNSA. This CDR3 is 17 amino acids long. Trimming cost V 1 base and J 8 bases, with 18 bases left between them. The CDR3: CASSLGPPTRGDSPLHF. The CDR3 DNA is TGTGCCAGCAGCTTAGGGCCCCCGACGCGAGGGGATTCACCCCTCCACTTT.

The chain carries TRBV28 and TRBJ2-2; D may correspond to TRBD1 or TRBD2 (7 bases each). CDR3 length: 16 residues. The germline CDR1 and CDR2 sequences are MDHEN and SYDVKM. The V end was cut by 5 bases, the J end by 9 bases, with 22 bases between. The CDR3 DNA reads TGTGCCAGCAGTCCTCACTGGCAGGGGGGGGCCAGGGAGCTGTTTTTT. It yields the protein CASSPHWQGGARELFF. Full variable domain (outside the CDR3, taken from reference TRBV28 and TRBJ2-2): DVKVTQSSRYLVKRTGEKVFLECVQDMDHENMFWYRQDPGLGLRLIYFSYDVKMKEKGDIPEGYSVSREKKERFSLILESASTNQTSMYLCASSPHWQGGARELFFGEGSRLTVL.

The table lists this clonotype with many counts. V is TRBV20-1 and J is TRBJ2-7; D is unclear. V was trimmed by 6 bases and J by 5 bases, leaving 20 bases between them. Germline assignment: CDR1 DFQATT and CDR2 SNEGSKA (reference sequence). The CDR3 length is 14 residues. The CDR3 nucleotides are TGCAGTGCCGTGAGCCCTCAGCGTTCGAACGAGCAGTACTTC. The encoded protein is CSAVSPQRSNEQYF.